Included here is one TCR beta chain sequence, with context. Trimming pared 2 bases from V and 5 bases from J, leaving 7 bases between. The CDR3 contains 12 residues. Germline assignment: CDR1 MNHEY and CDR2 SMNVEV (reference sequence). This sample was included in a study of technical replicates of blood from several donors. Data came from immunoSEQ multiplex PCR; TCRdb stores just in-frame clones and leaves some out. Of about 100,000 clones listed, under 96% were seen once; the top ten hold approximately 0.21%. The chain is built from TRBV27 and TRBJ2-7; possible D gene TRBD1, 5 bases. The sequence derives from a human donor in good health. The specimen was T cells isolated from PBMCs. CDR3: CASSLAGNEQYF. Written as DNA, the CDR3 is TGTGCCAGCAGTTTAGCAGGGAACGAGCAGTACTTC.